This TCR beta chain was profiled in a study of T-cell reconstitution after alpha-beta-depleted transplantation in children. Notes on the study in general: When one year had passed after transplant, most T-cell counts and diversity came from newly produced T cells.

CDR1 MNHEY and CDR2 SVGAGI come from the germline V gene. This CDR3 spans 14 amino acids. Trimming left V 2 bases short and J 1 base short, with 8 bases between. As regards this clonotype: Antigen specificity is unknown.

During its preparation, the TCRbeta library received unique molecular identifiers. Each CDR3 protein gets one entry after TCRdb re-called the PCR reads with MiXCR. This table holds tens of thousands of distinct CDR3 sequences, roughly 46% found once. This sequence was found in a male patient younger than 18 who had a stem cell transplant for acute lymphoblastic leukemia, so the T cells may come from the graft donor. J is TRBJ1-1 and V is TRBV6-5; D is unresolved. This material consisted of PBMCs, mostly from graft donor cells, taken 360 days after TCRalphabeta/CD19-depleted stem cell transplant. The CDR3 nucleotides are TGTGCCAGCAGTTACGGAACTCGGAACACTGAAGCTTTCTTT. Translated, it gives CASSYGTRNTEAFF.